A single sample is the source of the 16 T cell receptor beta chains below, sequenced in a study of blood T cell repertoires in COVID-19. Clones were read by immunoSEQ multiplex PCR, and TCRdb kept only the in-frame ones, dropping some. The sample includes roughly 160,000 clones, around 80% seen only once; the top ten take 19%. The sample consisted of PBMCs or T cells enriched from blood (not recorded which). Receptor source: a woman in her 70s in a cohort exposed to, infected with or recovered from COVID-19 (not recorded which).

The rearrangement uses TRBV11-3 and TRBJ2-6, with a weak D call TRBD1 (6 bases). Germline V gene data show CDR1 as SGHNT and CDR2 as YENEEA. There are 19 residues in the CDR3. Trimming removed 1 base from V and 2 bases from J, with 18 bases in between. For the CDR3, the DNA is TGTGCCAGCAGCTTAGGAGGACCGGGACAAGTACCTGGGGCCAACGTCCTGACTTTC. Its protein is CASSLGGPGQVPGANVLTF.

CDR3 sequence (DNA): TGTGCCAGCAGCCCCCGGGCTAGCCAAGGACATGAGCAGTTCTTC. Its protein is CASSPRASQGHEQFF. The chain recombines TRBV7-8 with TRBJ2-1, with D tentatively TRBD2 (5 bases). The V and J ends lost 5 bases and 8 bases respectively, with 19 bases between them. The CDR3 is 15 residues long. In germline, CDR1 is SGHVS, CDR2 FQNEAQ.

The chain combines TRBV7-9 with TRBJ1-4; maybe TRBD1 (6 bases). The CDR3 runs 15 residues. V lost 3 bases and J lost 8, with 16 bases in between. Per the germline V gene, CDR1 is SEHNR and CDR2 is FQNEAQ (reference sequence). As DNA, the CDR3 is TGTGCCAGCAGCTTGGGGACACTCACGGGAGAAAAACTGTTTTTT. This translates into CASSLGTLTGEKLFF. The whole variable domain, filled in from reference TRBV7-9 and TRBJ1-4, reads DTGVSQNPRHKITKRGQNVTFRCDPISEHNRLYWYRQTLGQGPEFLTYFQNEAQLEKSRLLSDRFSAERPKGSFSTLEIQRTEQGDSAMYLCASSLGTLTGEKLFFGSGTQLSVL.

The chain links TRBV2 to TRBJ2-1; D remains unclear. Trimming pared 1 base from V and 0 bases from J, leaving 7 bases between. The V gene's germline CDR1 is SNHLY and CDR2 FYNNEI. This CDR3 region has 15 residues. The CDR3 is CASSEGLPSYNEQFF. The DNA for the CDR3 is TGTGCCAGCAGTGAAGGACTCCCCTCCTACAATGAGCAGTTCTTC. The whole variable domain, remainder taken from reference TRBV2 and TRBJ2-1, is EPEVTQTPSHQVTQMGQEVILRCVPISNHLYFYWYRQILGQKVEFLVSFYNNEISEKSEIFDDQFSVERPDGSNFTLKIRSTKLEDSAMYFCASSEGLPSYNEQFFGPGTRLTVL.

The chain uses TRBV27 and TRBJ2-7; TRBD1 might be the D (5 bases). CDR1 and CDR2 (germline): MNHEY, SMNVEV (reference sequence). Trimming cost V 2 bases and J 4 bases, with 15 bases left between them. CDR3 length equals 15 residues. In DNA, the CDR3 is TGTGCCAGCAGTTTAAGTACAGGTTCAGGGTACGAGCAGTACTTC. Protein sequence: CASSLSTGSGYEQYF.

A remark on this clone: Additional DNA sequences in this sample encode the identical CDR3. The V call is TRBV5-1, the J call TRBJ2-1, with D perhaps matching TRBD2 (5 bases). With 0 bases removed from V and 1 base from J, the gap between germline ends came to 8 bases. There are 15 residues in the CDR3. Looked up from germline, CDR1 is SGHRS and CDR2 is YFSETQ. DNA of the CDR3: TGCGCCAGCAGCTTGGTGGGAGAGTCCTACAATGAGCAGTTCTTC. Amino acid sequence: CASSLVGESYNEQFF.

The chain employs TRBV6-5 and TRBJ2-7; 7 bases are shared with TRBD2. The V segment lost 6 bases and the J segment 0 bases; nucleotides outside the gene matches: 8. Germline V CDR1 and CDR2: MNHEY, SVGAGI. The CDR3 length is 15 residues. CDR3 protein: CASSLGGGSSYEQYF. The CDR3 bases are TGTGCCAGCAGCCTGGGGGGGGGATCCTCCTACGAGCAGTACTTC.

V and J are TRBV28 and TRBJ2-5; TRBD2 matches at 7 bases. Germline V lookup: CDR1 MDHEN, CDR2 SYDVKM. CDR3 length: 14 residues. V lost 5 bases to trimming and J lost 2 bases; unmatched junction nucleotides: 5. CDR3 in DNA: TGTGCCAGCAGTACCGGGACTAATCAAGAGACCCAGTACTTC. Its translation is CASSTGTNQETQYF.

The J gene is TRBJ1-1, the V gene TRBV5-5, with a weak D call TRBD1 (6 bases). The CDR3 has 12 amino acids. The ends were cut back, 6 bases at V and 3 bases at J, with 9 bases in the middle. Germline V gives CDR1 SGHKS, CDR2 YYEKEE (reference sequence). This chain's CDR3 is CASTGQYTEAFF. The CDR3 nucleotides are TGTGCCAGCACCGGACAGTACACTGAAGCTTTCTTT.

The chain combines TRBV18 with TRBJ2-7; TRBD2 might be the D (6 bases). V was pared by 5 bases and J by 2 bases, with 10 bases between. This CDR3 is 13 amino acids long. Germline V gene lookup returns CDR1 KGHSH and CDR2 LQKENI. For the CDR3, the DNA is TGTGCCAGCTCAGCTAGCGCCACCTACGAGCAGTACTTC. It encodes CASSASATYEQYF.

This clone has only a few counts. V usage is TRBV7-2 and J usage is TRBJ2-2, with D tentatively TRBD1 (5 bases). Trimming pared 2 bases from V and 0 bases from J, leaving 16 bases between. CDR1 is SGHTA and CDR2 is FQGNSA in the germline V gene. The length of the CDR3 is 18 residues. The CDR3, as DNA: TGTGCCAGCAGCTTAAGATTCTGGGGCCTAGCGAACACCGGGGAGCTGTTTTTT. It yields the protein CASSLRFWGLANTGELFF.

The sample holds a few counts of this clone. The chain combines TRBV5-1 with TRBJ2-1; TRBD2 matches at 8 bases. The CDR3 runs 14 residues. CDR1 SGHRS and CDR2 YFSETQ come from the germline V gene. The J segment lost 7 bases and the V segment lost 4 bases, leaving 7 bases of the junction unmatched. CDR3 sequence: CASSPGTSTNEQFF. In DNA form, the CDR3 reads TGCGCCAGCAGCCCAGGGACTAGTACGAATGAGCAGTTCTTC.

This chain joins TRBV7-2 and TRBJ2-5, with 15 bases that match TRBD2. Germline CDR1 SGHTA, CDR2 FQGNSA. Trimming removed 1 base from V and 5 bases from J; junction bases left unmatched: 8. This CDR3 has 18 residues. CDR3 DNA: TGTGCCAGCAGCTTAGTGAGGACTAGCGGGAGGGCCGAGGAGACCCAGTACTTC. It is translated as CASSLVRTSGRAEETQYF.

The CDR3 DNA is TGTGCCAGCAGTGGACAGAACACTGAAGCTTTCTTT. Translation: CASSGQNTEAFF. The chain is built from TRBV2 and TRBJ1-1; D uncertain. V lost 4 bases, J lost 1 base, and 4 bases lay in between. The V gene's germline CDR1 is SNHLY and CDR2 FYNNEI. The CDR3 runs to 12 residues. Based on the CDR3 plus reference TRBV2 and TRBJ1-1, the full variable domain is EPEVTQTPSHQVTQMGQEVILRCVPISNHLYFYWYRQILGQKVEFLVSFYNNEISEKSEIFDDQFSVERPDGSNFTLKIRSTKLEDSAMYFCASSGQNTEAFFGQGTRLTVV.

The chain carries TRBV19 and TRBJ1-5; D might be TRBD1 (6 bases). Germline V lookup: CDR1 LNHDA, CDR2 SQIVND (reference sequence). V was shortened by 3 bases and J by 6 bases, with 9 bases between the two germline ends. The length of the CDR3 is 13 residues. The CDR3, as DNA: TGTGCCAGTAGTATGGGAGGGGGTCAGCCCCAGCATTTT. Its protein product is CASSMGGGQPQHF.

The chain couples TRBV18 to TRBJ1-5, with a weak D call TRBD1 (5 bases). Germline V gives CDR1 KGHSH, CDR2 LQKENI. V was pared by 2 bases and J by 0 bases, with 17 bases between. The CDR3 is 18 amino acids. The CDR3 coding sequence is TGTGCCAGCTCACCAAGACAGACGGGGGGGGATAGCAATCAGCCCCAGCATTTT. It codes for CASSPRQTGGDSNQPQHF.